Described below is a single T cell receptor beta chain sequence and its context. Its antigen is still unknown. This entry comes from a study of Ad26.COV2.S vaccination and SARS-CoV-2 variants. Deletions cut 3 bases from V and 0 bases from J, with 14 bases between. Germline CDR1 KGHSH, CDR2 LQKENI. This CDR3 contains 16 residues. Study-wide results and limits: Reportedly, spike-specific CD8+ and CD4+ T cell responses achieved substantial breadth once vaccination had taken place. The study found higher spike-specific TCR breadth in vaccine than placebo recipients.

Profiled with immunoSEQ multiplex PCR; TCRdb holds only in-frame clones, not every one. Altogether about 39,000 clones are present, about 83% being singletons, with the ten largest covering 40% to 55%. This sample comprised peripheral blood, obtained after recovery from COVID-19. This clonotype was obtained from a human donor who had recovered from COVID-19. The chain employs TRBV18 and TRBJ1-2; no reliable D call. CDR3 region: CASSPDGGRANYGYTF. The CDR3 DNA reads as TGTGCCAGCTCACCCGATGGAGGCCGAGCTAACTATGGCTACACCTTC.